Sequencing of this T cell receptor beta chain was carried out in a study of control samples from healthy donors and cancer patients (dated by TCRdb to between 2020 and 2021). The library was built by means of the immunoSEQ multiplex PCR assay. Drawn from immuneACCESS, this table holds only the in-frame rearrangements with V and J called that TCRdb kept. Clones are partly lost; checked studies trace under half to an unresolved V gene and leave the rest unexplained. The sample table records 100,000 to 150,000 clones; roughly 90% of these occur just once. The ten most abundant clones make up 1.5% to 2% of the sample. CDR1 and CDR2 (LGHNT, FRNRAP) derive from the germline V gene. The CDR3 starts with the cysteine, ends with the phenylalanine, and has 12 residues. Kept here is only the CDR3 DNA, which spans 36 bases and is read in frame from base 1. The trim is 1 base for V and 7 bases for J, with a gap of 5 bases between the germline ends.

Note on this clone: Its target antigen remains unknown. No much larger clone is present one base from it, and per-base qualities are unavailable.

The V and J segments used are TRBV12-5 and TRBJ2-1, with no confident D gene call. The receptor was derived from a man between 18 and 29 years old in good health. The sample consisted of blood. DNA sequence: TGTGCTAGTGGTTTGGAAGAAAATGAGCAGTTCTTC. Its protein is CASGLEENEQFF.